Sequencing of this TCR beta chain was carried out in a study of long-term antiretroviral therapy in people with HIV. Investigators performed immunoSEQ version v3.0 at survey level. TCRdb's table, derived via immunoSEQ multiplex PCR, lists solely in-frame clones and lacks some. The sample contains 21,000 or so clones, roughly 80% of which appear only once. Samples held 1-10 million cryopreserved PBMC before DNA extraction. Points on this clone: What it binds is not known.

The study, taken as a whole, reports: Repertoires looked antigen-experienced, with only a slight naive shift after ART. Although diversity increased after ART, it remained lower than in transplant donor controls.

Per germline, CDR1 SGHRS and CDR2 YFSETQ. The CDR3 covers 13 residues. The V and J ends lost 4 bases and 6 bases, in that order; junction bases with no gene match: 4. This TCR was recovered from a man in his fifties with HIV. The specimen was unsorted PBMCs, collected 0.3 years after starting antiretroviral therapy. The chain has TRBV5-1 and TRBJ2-1, with 7 bases aligning to TRBD1. CDR3 loop: CASSPGQINEQFF. CDR3 coding DNA: TGCGCCAGCAGCCCGGGACAGATCAATGAGCAGTTCTTC.